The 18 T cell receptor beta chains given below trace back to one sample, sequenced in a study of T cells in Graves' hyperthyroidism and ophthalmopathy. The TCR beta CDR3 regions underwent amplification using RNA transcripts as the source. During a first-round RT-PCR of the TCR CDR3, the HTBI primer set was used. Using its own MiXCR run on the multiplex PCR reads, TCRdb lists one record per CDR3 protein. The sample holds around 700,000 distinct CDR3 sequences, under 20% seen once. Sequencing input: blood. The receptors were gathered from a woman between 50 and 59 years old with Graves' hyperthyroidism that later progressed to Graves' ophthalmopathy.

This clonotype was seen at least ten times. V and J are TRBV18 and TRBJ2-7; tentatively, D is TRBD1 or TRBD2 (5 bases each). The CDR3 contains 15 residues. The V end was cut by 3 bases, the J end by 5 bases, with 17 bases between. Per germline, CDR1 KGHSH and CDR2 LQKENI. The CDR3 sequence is CASSPTLEGLDEQYF. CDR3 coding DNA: TGTGCCAGCTCACCTACGCTCGAGGGGCTGGACGAGCAGTACTTC.

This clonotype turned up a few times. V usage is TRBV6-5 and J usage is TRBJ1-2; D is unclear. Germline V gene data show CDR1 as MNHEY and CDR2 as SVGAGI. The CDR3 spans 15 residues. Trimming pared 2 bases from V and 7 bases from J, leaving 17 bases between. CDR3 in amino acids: CASSYLAGQAAGYTF. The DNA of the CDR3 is TGTGCCAGCAGTTACCTCGCAGGTCAGGCGGCTGGCTACACCTTC.

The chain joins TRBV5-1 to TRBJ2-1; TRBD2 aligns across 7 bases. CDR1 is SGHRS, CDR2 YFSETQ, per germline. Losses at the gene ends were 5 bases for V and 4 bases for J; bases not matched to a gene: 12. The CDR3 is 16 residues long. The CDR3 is CASRVSVASGYNEQFF. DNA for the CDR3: TGCGCCAGCAGGGTTAGTGTTGCTAGCGGATACAATGAGCAGTTCTTC.

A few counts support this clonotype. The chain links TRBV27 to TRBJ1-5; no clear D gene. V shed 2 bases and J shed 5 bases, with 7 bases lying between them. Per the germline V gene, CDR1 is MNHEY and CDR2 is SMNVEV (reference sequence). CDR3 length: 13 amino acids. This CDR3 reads CASSLNIHQPQHF. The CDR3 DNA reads TGTGCCAGCAGTTTAAATATCCATCAGCCCCAGCATTTT.

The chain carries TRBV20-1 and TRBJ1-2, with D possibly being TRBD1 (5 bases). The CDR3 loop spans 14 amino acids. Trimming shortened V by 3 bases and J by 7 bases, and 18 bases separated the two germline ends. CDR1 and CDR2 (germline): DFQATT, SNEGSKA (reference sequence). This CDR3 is CSASPEQVSGGYTF. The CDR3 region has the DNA TGCAGTGCTAGTCCGGAACAGGTTAGCGGTGGCTACACCTTC.

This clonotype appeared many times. In DNA, the CDR3 is TGCGCCAGCAGCGGGACAGAAACCCCTACCTATGGCTACACCTTC. This sequence encodes CASSGTETPTYGYTF. The chain links TRBV5-1 to TRBJ1-2, with 7 bases that match TRBD1. With V trimmed by 4 bases and J by 4 bases, 10 bases remained unmatched. The CDR3 runs 15 residues. The germline CDR1 and CDR2 sequences are SGHRS and YFSETQ. The whole variable domain, remainder taken from reference TRBV5-1 and TRBJ1-2, is KAGVTQTPRYLIKTRGQQVTLSCSPISGHRSVSWYQQTPGQGLQFLFEYFSETQRNKGNFPGRFSGRQFSNSRSEMNVSTLELGDSALYLCASSGTETPTYGYTFGSGTRLTVV.

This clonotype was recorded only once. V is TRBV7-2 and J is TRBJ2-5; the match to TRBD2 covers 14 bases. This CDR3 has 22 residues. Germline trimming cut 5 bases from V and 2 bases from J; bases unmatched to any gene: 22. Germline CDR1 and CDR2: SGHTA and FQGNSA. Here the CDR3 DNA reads TGTGCCAGCAGCACTAGTAGGGTTGGACTAGCGGGGGGCATAACCGTACAAGAGACCCAGTACTTC. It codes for CASSTSRVGLAGGITVQETQYF.

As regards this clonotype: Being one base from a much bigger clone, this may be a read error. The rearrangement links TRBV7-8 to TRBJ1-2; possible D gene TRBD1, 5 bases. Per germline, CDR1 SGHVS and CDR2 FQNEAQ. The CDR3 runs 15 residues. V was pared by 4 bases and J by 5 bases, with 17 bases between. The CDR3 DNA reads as TGTGCCAGCAGCTGGGGACGGGCCATTGGTTATGGCTACACCTTC. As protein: CASSWGRAIGYGYTF.

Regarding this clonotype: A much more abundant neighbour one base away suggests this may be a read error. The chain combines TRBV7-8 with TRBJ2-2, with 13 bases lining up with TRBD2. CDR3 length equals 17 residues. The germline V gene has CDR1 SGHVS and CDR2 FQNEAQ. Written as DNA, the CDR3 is TGTGCCAGCAGCTTGACTAGCGGGGGGCCTAACACCAGGGAGCTGTTTTTT. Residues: CASSLTSGGPNTRELFF.

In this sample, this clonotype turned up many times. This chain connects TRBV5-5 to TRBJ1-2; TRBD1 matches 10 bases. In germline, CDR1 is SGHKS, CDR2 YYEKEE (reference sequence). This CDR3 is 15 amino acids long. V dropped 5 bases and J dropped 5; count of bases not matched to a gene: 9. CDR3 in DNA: TGTGCCAGCAGAACCGGGACAGGGGTTCAGTATGGCTACACCTTC. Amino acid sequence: CASRTGTGVQYGYTF.

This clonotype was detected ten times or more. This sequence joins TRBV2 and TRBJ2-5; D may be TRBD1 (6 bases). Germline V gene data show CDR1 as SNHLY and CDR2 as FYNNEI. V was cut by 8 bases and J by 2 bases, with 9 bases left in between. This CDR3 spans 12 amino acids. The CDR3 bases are TGTGCCAGCCAGGACAGACAAGAGACCCAGTACTTC. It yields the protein CASQDRQETQYF.

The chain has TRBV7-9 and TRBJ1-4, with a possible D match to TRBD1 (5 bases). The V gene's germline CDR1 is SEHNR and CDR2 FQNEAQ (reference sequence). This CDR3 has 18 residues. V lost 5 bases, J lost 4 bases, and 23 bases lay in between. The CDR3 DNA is TGTGCCAGCAGCCCAACAGGAGGACGGGCAGGTGTTAATGAAAAACTGTTTTTT. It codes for CASSPTGGRAGVNEKLFF.

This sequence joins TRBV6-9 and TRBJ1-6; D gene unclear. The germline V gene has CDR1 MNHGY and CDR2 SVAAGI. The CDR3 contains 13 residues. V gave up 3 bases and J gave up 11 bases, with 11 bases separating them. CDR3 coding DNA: TGTGCCAGCAGTTACTCGGATTTCGCACCCCTCCACTTT. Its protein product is CASSYSDFAPLHF.

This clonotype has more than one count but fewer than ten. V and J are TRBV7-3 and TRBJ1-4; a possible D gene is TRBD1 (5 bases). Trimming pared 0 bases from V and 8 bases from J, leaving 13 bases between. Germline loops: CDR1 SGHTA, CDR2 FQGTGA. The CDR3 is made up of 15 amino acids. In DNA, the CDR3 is TGTGCCAGCAGCTTAACCGGTGGGGCGGGGGAAAAACTGTTTTTT. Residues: CASSLTGGAGEKLFF.

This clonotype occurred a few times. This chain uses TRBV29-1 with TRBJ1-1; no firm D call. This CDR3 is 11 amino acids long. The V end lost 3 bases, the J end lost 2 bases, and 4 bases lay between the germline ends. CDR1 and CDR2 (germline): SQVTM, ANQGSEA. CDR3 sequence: CSVEFNTEAFF. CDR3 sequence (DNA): TGCAGCGTTGAGTTTAACACTGAAGCTTTCTTT.

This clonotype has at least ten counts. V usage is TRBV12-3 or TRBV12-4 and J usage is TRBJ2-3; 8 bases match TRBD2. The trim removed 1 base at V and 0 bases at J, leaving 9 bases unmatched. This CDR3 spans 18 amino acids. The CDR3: CASSLVASGGGSTDTQYF. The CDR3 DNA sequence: TGTGCCAGCAGTTTAGTGGCCTCCGGGGGGGGGAGCACAGATACGCAGTATTTT.

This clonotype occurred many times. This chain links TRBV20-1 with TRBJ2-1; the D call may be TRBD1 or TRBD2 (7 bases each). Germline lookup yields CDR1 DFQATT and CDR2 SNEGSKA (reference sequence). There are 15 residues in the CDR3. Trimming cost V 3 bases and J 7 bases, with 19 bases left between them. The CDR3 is CSARPGGGNGNEQFF. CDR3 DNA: TGCAGTGCTAGGCCAGGGGGGGGAAATGGTAATGAGCAGTTCTTC.

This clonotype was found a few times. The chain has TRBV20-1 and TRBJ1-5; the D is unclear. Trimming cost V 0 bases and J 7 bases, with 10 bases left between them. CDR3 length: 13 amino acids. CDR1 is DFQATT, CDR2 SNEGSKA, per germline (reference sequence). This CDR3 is CSARETEGQPQHF. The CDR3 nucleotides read TGCAGTGCTAGAGAGACGGAAGGACAGCCCCAGCATTTT.